The source of this T cell receptor (beta chain) is a study of regulatory T cells in long-lasting Graves disease. Germline lookup yields CDR1 SGHAT and CDR2 FQNNGV. The length of the CDR3 is 15 residues. Through Arm-PCR of CDR3 regions and iRepertoire HTBI primers, TCR beta libraries were built. Each CDR3 protein is one row after TCRdb ran MiXCR on the multiplex PCR reads. There are roughly 500,000 distinct CDR3 sequences in the sample; around 20% occur only once, and over 7.5% lies in the top ten. The time point was: persistent/refractory GD, antithyroid drugs over 5 years with positive TRAb. Construction of the TCR library relied on RNA isolated from PBMCs. This clonotype has ten or more counts. One junction end disagrees with the germline gene, perhaps due to a read error.

The clonotype comes from a female donor with Graves disease. The chain combines TRBV11-2 with TRBJ1-1; maybe TRBD1 (5 bases). The starting material was peripheral blood mononuclear cells (PBMCs), obtained when the disease was refractory, from a patient treated with antithyroid drugs. In DNA form, the CDR3 reads TGTGCTAGCAGCCTCAAGGGAGGGGTAGGCACTGAAGCTTTCTTT. It encodes CASSLKGGVGTEAFF.